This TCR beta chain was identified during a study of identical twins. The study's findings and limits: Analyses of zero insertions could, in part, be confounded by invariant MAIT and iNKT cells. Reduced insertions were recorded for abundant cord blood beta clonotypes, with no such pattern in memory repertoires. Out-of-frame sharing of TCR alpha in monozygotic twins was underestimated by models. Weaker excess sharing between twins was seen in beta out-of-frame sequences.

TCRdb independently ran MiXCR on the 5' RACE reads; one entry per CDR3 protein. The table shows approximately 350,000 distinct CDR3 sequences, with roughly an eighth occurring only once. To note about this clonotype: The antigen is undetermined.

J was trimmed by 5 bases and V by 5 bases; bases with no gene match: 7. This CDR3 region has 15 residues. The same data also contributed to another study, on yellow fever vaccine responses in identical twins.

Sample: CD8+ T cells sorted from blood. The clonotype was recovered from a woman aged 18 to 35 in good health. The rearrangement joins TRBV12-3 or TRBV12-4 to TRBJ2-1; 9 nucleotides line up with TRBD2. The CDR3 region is CASSPVAGANNEQFF. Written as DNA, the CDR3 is TGTGCCAGCAGTCCAGTAGCGGGAGCTAACAATGAGCAGTTCTTC.